This TCR beta chain was profiled in a study of control samples from healthy donors and cancer patients. This table comes from immunoSEQ multiplex PCR, and its TCRdb copy is limited to in-frame clones, with some not included. The table lists some 120,000 clones, over 85% of them singletons. V lost 0 bases to trimming and J lost 4 bases, with 11 bases between them. The CDR3 totals 16 residues. The germline CDR1 and CDR2 sequences are SGHRS and YFSETQ. This TCR was recovered from a man aged 25-45 years in good health. The gene calls are TRBV5-1 and TRBJ1-6; D may be TRBD1 (5 bases). Specimen: blood. The CDR3 protein is CASSLEGVGYNSPLHF. The CDR3 DNA is TGCGCCAGCAGCTTGGAAGGGGTTGGGTATAATTCACCCCTCCACTTT.